Listed here is a single TCR beta chain. Its antigen is not known. The repertoire was sequenced with immunoSEQ multiplex PCR; TCRdb's copy has only in-frame clones and lacks some. Among under 200,000 clones, about nine tenths were seen once, and the ten largest hold less than 6.5%. This entry comes from a study of T cell responses to AZD1222 COVID-19 vaccine. Study-wide background: Second-dose schedules of about 4 or about 12 weeks were combined.

Germline V lookup: CDR1 LNHDA, CDR2 SQIVND (reference sequence). This CDR3 spans 15 amino acids. Between the trimmed V and J ends, which lost 6 bases and 3 bases, there was a span of 17 bases. Overall study findings and caveats: There were mostly white British donors and more females than males, and clonal diversity was possibly underestimated. No repertoire was sampled before or during the peak T cell response, only after it.

This material consisted of peripheral blood, taken on day 0 of AZD1222 vaccination. The chain employs TRBV19 and TRBJ2-5; D is undetermined. The receptor's source is an adult in good health. The CDR3: CASSQGIFSKETQYF. Here the CDR3 DNA reads TGTGCCAGTAGCCAAGGGATCTTCTCAAAAGAGACCCAGTACTTC.